The 3 T cell receptor beta chains reported below all come from one sample, sequenced in a study of shared T cell receptors in the human thymus. Libraries were prepared by immunoSEQ multiplex PCR; TCRdb keeps only in-frame clonotypes and omits some of them. The sample holds over 650,000 clones; more than 75% are singletons and the top ten take just under 0.0095%. These data also featured in a second study, about human thymus T cells.

The sample was thymocytes. The receptors were sampled from a boy in the first two years of life with a congenital heart defect.

The V gene is TRBV27, the J gene TRBJ2-5, with D possibly TRBD1 on 6 matching bases. The J call may be wrong; the DNA end is better matched by TRBJ2-7. The CDR3 runs 13 residues. Germline V CDR1 and CDR2: MNHEY, SMNVEV (reference sequence). Here the CDR3 DNA reads TGTGCCAGCAGTCCCCCTGGGGGCGGCGAGCAGTACTTC. Its protein is CASSPPGGGEQYF.

The J gene is TRBJ1-2, the V gene TRBV10-3; possible D gene TRBD1, 6 bases. Germline CDR1 ENHRY, CDR2 SYGVKD. Between the trimmed V and J ends, which lost 10 bases and 4 bases, there was a span of 16 bases. The CDR3 is made up of 13 amino acids. The CDR3 nucleotides read TGTGCCACCCTGGACAGCAGAACCTATGGCTACACCTTC. Translated, it gives CATLDSRTYGYTF.

The chain recombines TRBV7-2 with TRBJ2-3, with 13 bases fitting TRBD2. V was pared by 0 bases and J by 0 bases, with 9 bases of the junction left unmatched. Germline V gene sequence: CDR1 SGHTA, CDR2 FQGNSA. The CDR3 extends over 20 amino acids. CDR3 bases: TGTGCCAGCAGCTTAGCGCCGGGACTAGCGGGAATATCTAGCACAGATACGCAGTATTTT. The encoded protein is CASSLAPGLAGISSTDTQYF.